This T cell receptor beta chain was captured by sequencing in a study of monozygotic twins with inflammatory bowel disease (dated by TCRdb to the late 2010s). For the wider study: The complete study included about 30 monozygotic twin pairs: 19 IBD-discordant Danish pairs and nine German pairs, of which four were IBD-concordant and five were IBD-discordant. Disease-associated traits were sought mainly through comparisons between IBD patients and their genetically identical healthy co-twins within discordant pairs. Each individual had, on average, about 151 000 unique TCRalpha sequences and 181 000 unique TCRbeta sequences available for analysis.

Library generation was performed with 5' RACE. Each TCR library was prepared from 3,000 to 4,500 ng of total RNA. For each sample, cDNA synthesis was carried out in eight separate reactions using SMARTScribe reverse transcriptase. During cDNA synthesis, template switching was used to introduce unique molecular identifiers that contained a 6-nucleotide sample barcode. Amplification of TCRalpha and TCRbeta cDNA involved two nested PCRs of approximately 16 and 9 cycles, and each PCR was followed by bead purification. Before amplification, the cDNA was treated with uracil DNA-glycosylase and purified using the QIAquick PCR purification kit. The second PCR added Illumina TruSeq-compatible adapters along with sample-specific barcodes. TapeStation and Qubit were used to check library quality and concentration, and around 5.3 ng of each library was pooled. Sequencing of pooled libraries was carried out on an Illumina HiSeq2500 single-index Rapid Run using 2 x 100 bp reads and custom sequencing primers. As for how the authors treated the data: MiGEC version 1.2.6 was used for UMI-based consensus assembly, which corrected PCR and sequencing errors. MiXCR version 2.1.1 handled V(D)J alignment, clonotype assembly and CDR3 extraction. Normalisation of gene usage, clonotype sharing and MAIT/NKT TCR abundance was achieved by analysing the top 1000, 10 000 and 20 000 clonotypes per sample. After downsampling to 27 000 UMIs, diversity was calculated as the inverse Simpson index using the vegan R package. Statistical testing used paired Mann-Whitney U tests on the discordant twin pairs and applied Benjamini-Hochberg correction for multiple testing. TCRdb reprocessed the reads; each CDR3 protein sequence makes one entry, and DNA is unavailable. The authors' filters were not applied to this entry. The sample table on file contains about 380,000 distinct CDR3 sequences. The ten most abundant clones make up 2% to 3% of the sample.

A remark on this clonotype: There is no known antigen for this receptor.

Taken from cysteine to phenylalanine, the CDR3 has 15 residues. The coding DNA is unavailable. For CDR1 and CDR2, the germline V gene lists MNHEY and SVGAGI. Findings and caveats that apply to the study as a whole: The results gave no support for a single strong signal or clonotype linked to IBD. Distinction between different T cell subtypes could not be achieved in the analysis. Compared with healthy twins, IBD patients shared fewer clonotypes with other individuals, and the difference was most pronounced in patients with signs of disease activity. IBD patients had lower TCRbeta repertoire diversity, measured by the inverse Simpson index, than their healthy co-twins. Because patients received different immunosuppressive treatments, the repertoires may have picked up extra background noise and variability between individuals. Repertoire similarity did not differ between concordant and discordant twins, possibly due to limited statistical power.

A 2.5 ml peripheral blood sample was drawn into PAXgene tubes per donor and stored at -80°C. Without any T cell sorting, total RNA was extracted from whole blood using the PAXgene blood miRNA kit on an automated QIAcube. Peripheral blood from monozygotic twin pairs concordant or discordant for inflammatory bowel disease was subjected to deep TCRalpha and TCRbeta repertoire profiling with unique molecular barcoding. Smoking habits were recorded for all twin pairs, and each individual was classified as a current, former or never smoker. This receptor chain uses TRBV6-5 and TRBJ2-1; lacking DNA, the TRBD2 call made by TCRdb goes unchecked. The source material was blood. This TCR was sampled from a human donor with ulcerative colitis or Crohn's disease, or a healthy co-twin of an affected twin (not recorded which). The encoded CDR3 is CASSYAARIQDEQFF.